This is a list of T cell receptor beta chains from one sample in a study of T cell responses to AZD1222 COVID-19 vaccine. Some clones are missing from TCRdb's copy, which holds only in-frame ones; the method was immunoSEQ multiplex PCR. The sample consists of around 200,000 clones, roughly 92% of them appearing once. The source material was peripheral blood, sampled 28 days after the second AZD1222 dose. These receptor sequences come from an adult who received the AZD1222 COVID-19 vaccine. The conserved cysteine and the conserved F or W are not part of the CDR3 here.

v_call	j_call	cdr3_aa
TRBV7-9	TRBJ1-2	ASSPRINYGYT
TRBV5-4	TRBJ2-2	ASSRGISGSTGELF
TRBV19	TRBJ2-3	ASTDRGYTDTQY
TRBV6-6	TRBJ1-2	ASSPPFWEDASYGYT
TRBV27	TRBJ2-7	ASSPEPRGLFYEQY
TRBV4-1	TRBJ2-3	ASSQDILAGGTDTQY
TRBV28	TRBJ1-6	ASSFGGFSYNSPLH
TRBV2	TRBJ1-1	ARVYTIGDEAF
TRBV6-5	TRBJ2-1	ASSGTASSYNEQF
TRBV9	TRBJ2-7	ASSGGQGYEQY
TRBV18	TRBJ1-5	ASSQLGQGKGANQPQH
TRBV18	TRBJ1-2	ASSPRQSPNGYT
TRBV24-1	TRBJ1-3	ATSDPGTRGNTIY
TRBV5-1	TRBJ2-7	ASSLASSGGTDEQY
TRBV27	TRBJ2-2	ASSHSGTSGSSGELF
TRBV6-5	TRBJ1-2	ASSSTGNYGYT
TRBV5-6	TRBJ2-3	ASSPYKTGGRGDTQY
TRBV27	TRBJ2-3	ASSLFSAEDSGRALEDTQY
TRBV5-1	TRBJ2-7	ASSLPSGGEYEQY
TRBV30	TRBJ1-3	AWRVQATRGNTIY
TRBV5-4	TRBJ1-1	ASSLGGQGILVTEAF
TRBV6-5	TRBJ1-2	ASRRVVEGGYT
TRBV27	TRBJ1-6	ASRPGQVNSPLH
TRBV27	TRBJ1-6	ASSLHLYNSPLH
TRBV15	TRBJ2-1	ATSRVPELAEQF
TRBV7-3	TRBJ2-2	ASSKTRQGGGELF
TRBV10-3	TRBJ2-7	AISSSRDRSSGQY
TRBV11-2	TRBJ1-4	ASSLAYLGGEKLF
TRBV7-2	TRBJ1-4	ASSSTGESEKLF
TRBV19	TRBJ1-1	ASISSKVDFTEAF
TRBV5-1	TRBJ2-3	ASSAHGDTDTQY
TRBV29-1	TRBJ1-1	SGGQYTEAF
TRBV7-8	TRBJ2-7	ASSPPLAGTAYEQY
TRBV4-3	TRBJ2-7	ASSDMRQGRDEQY
TRBV30	TRBJ2-3	AWSLDAGGTDTQY
TRBV7-2	TRBJ1-2	ASSLPRAPEGYT
TRBV4-2	TRBJ1-2	ASSQEVRGVSNGYT
TRBV27	TRBJ1-1	ASSLSAGKNTEAF